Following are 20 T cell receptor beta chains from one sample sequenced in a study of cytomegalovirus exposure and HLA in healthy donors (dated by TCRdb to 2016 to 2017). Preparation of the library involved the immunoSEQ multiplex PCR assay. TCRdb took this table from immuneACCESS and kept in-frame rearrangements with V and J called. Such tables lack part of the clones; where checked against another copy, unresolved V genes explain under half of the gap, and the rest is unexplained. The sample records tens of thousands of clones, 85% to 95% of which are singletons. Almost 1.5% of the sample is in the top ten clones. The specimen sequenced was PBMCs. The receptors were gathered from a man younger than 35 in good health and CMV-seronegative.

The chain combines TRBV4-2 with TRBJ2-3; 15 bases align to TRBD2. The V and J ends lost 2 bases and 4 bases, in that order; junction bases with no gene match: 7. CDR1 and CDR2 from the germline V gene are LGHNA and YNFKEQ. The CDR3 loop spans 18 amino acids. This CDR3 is CASSQTGLAGGWPDTQYF. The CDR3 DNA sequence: TGTGCCAGCAGCCAAACGGGACTAGCGGGAGGATGGCCAGATACGCAGTATTTT.

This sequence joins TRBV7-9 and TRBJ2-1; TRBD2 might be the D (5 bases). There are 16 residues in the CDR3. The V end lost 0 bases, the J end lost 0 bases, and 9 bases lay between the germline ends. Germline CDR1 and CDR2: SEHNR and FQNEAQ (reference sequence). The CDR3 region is CASSLAEGSSYNEQFF. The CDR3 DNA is TGTGCCAGCAGCTTAGCGGAAGGGAGCTCCTACAATGAGCAGTTCTTC.

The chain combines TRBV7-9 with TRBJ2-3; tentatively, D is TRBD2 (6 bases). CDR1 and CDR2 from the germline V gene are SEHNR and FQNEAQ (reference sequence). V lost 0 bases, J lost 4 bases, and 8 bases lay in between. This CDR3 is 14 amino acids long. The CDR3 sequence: CASSLAREADTQYF. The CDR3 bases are TGTGCCAGCAGCTTAGCCAGGGAGGCAGATACGCAGTATTTT.

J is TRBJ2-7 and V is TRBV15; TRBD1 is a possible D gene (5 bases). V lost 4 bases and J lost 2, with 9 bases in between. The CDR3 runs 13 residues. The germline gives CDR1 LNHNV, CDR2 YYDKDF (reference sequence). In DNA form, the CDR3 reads TGTGCCACCAGCAAAGGGGTACCCTACGAGCAGTACTTC. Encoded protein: CATSKGVPYEQYF. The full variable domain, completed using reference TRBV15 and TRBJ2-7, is DAMVIQNPRYQVTQFGKPVTLSCSQTLNHNVMYWYQQKSSQAPKLLFHYYDKDFNNEADTPDNFQSRRPNTSFCFLDIRSPGLGDTAMYLCATSKGVPYEQYFGPGTRLTVT.

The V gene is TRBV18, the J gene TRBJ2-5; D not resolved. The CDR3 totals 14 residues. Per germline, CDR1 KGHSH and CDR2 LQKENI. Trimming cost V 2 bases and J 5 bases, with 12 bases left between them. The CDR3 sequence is CASSPVLPPETQYF. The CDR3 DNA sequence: TGTGCCAGCTCACCAGTTCTACCTCCGGAGACCCAGTACTTC. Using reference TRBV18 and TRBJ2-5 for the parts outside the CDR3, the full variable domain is NAGVMQNPRHLVRRRGQEARLRCSPMKGHSHVYWYRQLPEEGLKFMVYLQKENIIDESGMPKERFSAEFPKEGPSILRIQQVVRGDSAAYFCASSPVLPPETQYFGPGTRLLVL.

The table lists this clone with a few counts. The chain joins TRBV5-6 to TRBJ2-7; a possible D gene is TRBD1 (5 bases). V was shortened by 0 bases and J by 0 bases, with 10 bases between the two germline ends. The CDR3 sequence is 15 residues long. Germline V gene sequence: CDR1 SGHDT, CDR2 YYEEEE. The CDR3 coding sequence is TGTGCCAGCAGCTTGGGATGGGGCAGCTCCTACGAGCAGTACTTC. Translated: CASSLGWGSSYEQYF.

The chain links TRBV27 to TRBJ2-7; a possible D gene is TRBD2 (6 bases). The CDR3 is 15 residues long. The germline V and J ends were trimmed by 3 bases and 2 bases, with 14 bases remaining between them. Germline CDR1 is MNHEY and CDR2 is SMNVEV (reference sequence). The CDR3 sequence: CASSFGSPYAYEQYF. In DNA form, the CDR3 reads TGTGCCAGCAGTTTCGGGAGCCCATACGCCTACGAGCAGTACTTC.

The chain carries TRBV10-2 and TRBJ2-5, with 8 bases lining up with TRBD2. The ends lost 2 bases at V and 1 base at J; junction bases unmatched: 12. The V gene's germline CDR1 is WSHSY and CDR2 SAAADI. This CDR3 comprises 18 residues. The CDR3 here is CASSEGGLAGGTQETQYF. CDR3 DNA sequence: TGCGCCAGCAGTGAGGGGGGACTGGCGGGAGGTACCCAAGAGACCCAGTACTTC.

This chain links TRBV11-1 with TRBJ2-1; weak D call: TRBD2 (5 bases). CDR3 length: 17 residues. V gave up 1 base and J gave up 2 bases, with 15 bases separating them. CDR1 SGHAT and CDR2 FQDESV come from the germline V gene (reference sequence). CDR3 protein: CASSLGRASNPYNEQFF. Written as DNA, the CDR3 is TGTGCCAGCAGCTTAGGTAGGGCTAGCAACCCCTACAATGAGCAGTTCTTC.

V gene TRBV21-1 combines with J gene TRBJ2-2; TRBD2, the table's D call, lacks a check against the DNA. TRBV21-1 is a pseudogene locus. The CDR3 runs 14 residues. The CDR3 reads CASTPGLLTGELFF. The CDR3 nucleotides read TGTGCCAGCACCCCGGGACTCCTCACCGGGGAGCTGTTTTTT.

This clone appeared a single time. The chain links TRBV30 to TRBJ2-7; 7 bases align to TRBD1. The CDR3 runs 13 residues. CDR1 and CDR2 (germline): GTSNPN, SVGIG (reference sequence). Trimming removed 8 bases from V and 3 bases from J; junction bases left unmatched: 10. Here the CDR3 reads CATTRQGRYEQYF. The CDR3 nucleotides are TGTGCCACTACTCGACAGGGTCGCTACGAGCAGTACTTC. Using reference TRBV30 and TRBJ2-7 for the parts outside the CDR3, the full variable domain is SQTIHQWPATLVQPVGSPLSLECTVEGTSNPNLYWYRQAAGRGLQLLFYSVGIGQISSEVPQNLSASRPQDRQFILSSKKLLLSDSGFYLCATTRQGRYEQYFGPGTRLTVT.

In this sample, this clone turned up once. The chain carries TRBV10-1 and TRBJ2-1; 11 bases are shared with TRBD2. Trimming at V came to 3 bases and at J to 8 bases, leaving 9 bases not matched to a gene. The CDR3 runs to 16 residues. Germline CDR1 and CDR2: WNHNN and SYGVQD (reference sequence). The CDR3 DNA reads TGCGCCAGCAGTGACCACCCACTAGCGGGAGTGGATGAGCAGTTCTTC. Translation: CASSDHPLAGVDEQFF.

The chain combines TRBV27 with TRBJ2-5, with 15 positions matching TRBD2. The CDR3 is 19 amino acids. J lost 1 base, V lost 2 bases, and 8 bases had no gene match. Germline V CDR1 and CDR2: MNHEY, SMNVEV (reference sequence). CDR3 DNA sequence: TGTGCCAGCAGTTTAAGGGGGACTAGCGGGAGGACTATCCAAGAGACCCAGTACTTC. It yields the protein CASSLRGTSGRTIQETQYF.

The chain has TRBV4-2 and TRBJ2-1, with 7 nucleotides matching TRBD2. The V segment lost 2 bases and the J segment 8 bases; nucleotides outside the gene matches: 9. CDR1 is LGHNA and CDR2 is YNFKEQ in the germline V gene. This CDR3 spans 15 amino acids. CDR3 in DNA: TGTGCCAGCAGCCAAAGCGGGACGAAAGGGGATGAGCAGTTCTTC. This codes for CASSQSGTKGDEQFF.

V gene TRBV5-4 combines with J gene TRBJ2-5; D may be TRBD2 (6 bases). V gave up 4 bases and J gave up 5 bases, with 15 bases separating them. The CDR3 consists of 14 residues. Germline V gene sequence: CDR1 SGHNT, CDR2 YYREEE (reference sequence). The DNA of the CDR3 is TGTGCCAGCAGCCCAACGATTGGGGGGGAGACCCAGTACTTC. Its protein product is CASSPTIGGETQYF.

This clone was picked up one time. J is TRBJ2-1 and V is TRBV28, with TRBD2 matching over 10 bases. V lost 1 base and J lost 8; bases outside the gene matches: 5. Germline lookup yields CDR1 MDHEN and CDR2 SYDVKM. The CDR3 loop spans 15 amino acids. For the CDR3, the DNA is TGTGCCAGCAGTTTATCGGCTAGCGGGAGTGATGAGCAGTTCTTC. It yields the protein CASSLSASGSDEQFF.

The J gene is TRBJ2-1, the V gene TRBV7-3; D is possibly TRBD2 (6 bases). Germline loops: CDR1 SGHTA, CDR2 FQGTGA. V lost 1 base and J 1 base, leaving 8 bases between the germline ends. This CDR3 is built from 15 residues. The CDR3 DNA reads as TGTGCCAGCAGCTTAAATAGCGGTTCCTACAATGAGCAGTTCTTC. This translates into CASSLNSGSYNEQFF.

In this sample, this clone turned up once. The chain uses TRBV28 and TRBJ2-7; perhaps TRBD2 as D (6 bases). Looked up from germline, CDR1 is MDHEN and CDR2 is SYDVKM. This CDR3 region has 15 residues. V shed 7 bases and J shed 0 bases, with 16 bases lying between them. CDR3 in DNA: TGTGCCAGCACCTCCATAGCGGAAAGCTCCTACGAGCAGTACTTC. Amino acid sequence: CASTSIAESSYEQYF.

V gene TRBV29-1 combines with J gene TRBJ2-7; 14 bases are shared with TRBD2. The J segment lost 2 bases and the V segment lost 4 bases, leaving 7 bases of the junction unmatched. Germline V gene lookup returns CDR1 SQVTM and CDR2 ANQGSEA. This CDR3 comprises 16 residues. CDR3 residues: CSVVWGTSGRPYEQYF. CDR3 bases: TGCAGCGTTGTTTGGGGGACTAGCGGGAGACCCTACGAGCAGTACTTC.

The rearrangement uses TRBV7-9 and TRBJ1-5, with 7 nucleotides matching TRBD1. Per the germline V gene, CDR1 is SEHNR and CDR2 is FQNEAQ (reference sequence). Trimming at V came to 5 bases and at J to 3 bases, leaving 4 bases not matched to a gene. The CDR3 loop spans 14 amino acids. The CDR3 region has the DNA TGTGCCAGCAGCCCGACAGGGAACAATCAGCCCCAGCATTTT. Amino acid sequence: CASSPTGNNQPQHF.